These 7 T cell receptor beta chains were all obtained from the same sample, sequenced in a study of OX40 agonist ivuxolimab in advanced cancers. Receptors were amplified or captured by the immunoSEQ multiplex PCR assay. Not all clones reach the TCRdb copy of this immuneACCESS table, which keeps in-frame sequences only. Checked studies attribute under half of the gap to unresolved V genes and leave the rest unexplained. This sample lists 12,000 to 15,000 clones; approximately 93% were detected once. Approximately 23% of the sample comes from the top ten. This specimen was CD4+ or CD8+ T cells sorted from blood, taken in a trial of the OX40 agonist ivuxolimab. Every receptor here comes from an adult with an advanced solid tumor such as melanoma, head and neck, liver or kidney cancer.

This clone was detected only once. V gene TRBV23-1 combines with J gene TRBJ1-6, with D tentatively TRBD1 (5 bases). TRBV23-1 is annotated as an ORF whose role is uncertain. The CDR3 covers 14 residues. The V gene lost 11 bases and the J gene lost 14 bases, with 25 bases spanning the gap. Written as DNA, the CDR3 is TGCGCCCGACCCCGGACATCCGTGGGGGTAACCCTCCACTTT. This sequence encodes CARPRTSVGVTLHF.

The chain has TRBV9 and TRBJ2-7, with TRBD2 matching over 9 bases. The V and J ends lost 0 bases and 1 base, in that order; junction bases with no gene match: 2. The germline gives CDR1 SGDLS, CDR2 YYNGEE. CDR3 length: 15 amino acids. CDR3 in DNA: TGTGCCAGCAGCGTAGATACTAGCGGGTCCTACGAGCAGTACTTC. Translating it yields CASSVDTSGSYEQYF.

V and J are TRBV7-2 and TRBJ2-3, with D possibly being TRBD1 (5 bases). Germline assignment: CDR1 SGHTA and CDR2 FQGNSA. The CDR3 consists of 15 residues. Trimming stripped 4 bases from V and 3 bases from J, with 14 bases between. The CDR3 here is CASSSPQGTTDTQYF. The CDR3 DNA sequence: TGTGCCAGCAGCTCACCGCAGGGCACTACAGATACGCAGTATTTT.

The rearrangement uses TRBV2 and TRBJ1-1; a possible D gene is TRBD1 (5 bases). The CDR3 extends over 15 amino acids. The germline V gene has CDR1 SNHLY and CDR2 FYNNEI. V was pared by 9 bases and J by 0 bases, with 17 bases between. CDR3 sequence: CARAGPSDLNTEAFF. CDR3 bases: TGTGCCAGAGCAGGGCCGTCCGACCTGAACACTGAAGCTTTCTTT. Variable domain in full (rest from reference TRBV2 and TRBJ1-1): EPEVTQTPSHQVTQMGQEVILRCVPISNHLYFYWYRQILGQKVEFLVSFYNNEISEKSEIFDDQFSVERPDGSNFTLKIRSTKLEDSAMYFCARAGPSDLNTEAFFGQGTRLTVV.

The chain couples TRBV19 to TRBJ2-5; D remains unclear. The germline V gene has CDR1 LNHDA and CDR2 SQIVND (reference sequence). This CDR3 is 12 amino acids long. V lost 7 bases to trimming and J lost 4 bases, with 10 bases between them. The CDR3 sequence: CASNSGLETQYF. The CDR3, as DNA: TGTGCCAGTAATTCCGGGTTAGAGACCCAGTACTTC.

V and J are TRBV4-1 and TRBJ1-4; D not resolved. Germline CDR1 is MGHRA and CDR2 is YSYEKL. The CDR3 is 14 residues long. Trimming removed 5 bases at V and 3 bases at J, with 10 bases between. CDR3 amino acids: CASSARISNEKLFF. CDR3 DNA sequence: TGCGCCAGCAGCGCCCGGATATCTAATGAAAAACTGTTTTTT.

The chain joins TRBV28 to TRBJ2-7; 10 bases map to TRBD2. CDR1 and CDR2 (germline): MDHEN, SYDVKM. This CDR3 comprises 17 residues. J lost 0 bases, V lost 4 bases, and 9 bases had no gene match. CDR3 DNA: TGTGCCAGCAGTTGGGGGGGACTAGCGCAAAGCTCCTACGAGCAGTACTTC. Translated, it gives CASSWGGLAQSSYEQYF.